Described below is a single TCR beta chain sequence and its context. Its antigen is as yet unknown. The sample belongs to a study of beta chain features in type 1 diabetes. Study-wide findings and caveats: Shortening of TCRB CDR3s, moderate but significant, appeared in all four CD4+ subsets of Type 1 diabetes patients.

As every portion of the isolated RNA was reverse transcribed, the sequencing read expressed TCRB transcripts. Sequencing was performed with immunoSEQ multiplex PCR; in TCRdb, only in-frame clones are kept and a portion is missing. The table shows some 330,000 clones, with about 12% occurring only once. The germline CDR1 and CDR2 sequences are SEHNR and FQNEAQ (reference sequence). V lost 5 bases to trimming and J lost 6 bases; unmatched junction nucleotides: 7. This CDR3 has 15 amino acids. The chain is built from TRBV7-9 and TRBJ2-1; 10 nucleotides match TRBD2. This clonotype originated in a young woman with type 1 diabetes. Sequenced sample: naive CD4+ T cells from blood. The CDR3 protein is CASSVGLAESNEQFF. The CDR3 coding sequence is TGTGCCAGCAGCGTCGGACTAGCGGAGAGCAATGAGCAGTTCTTC.